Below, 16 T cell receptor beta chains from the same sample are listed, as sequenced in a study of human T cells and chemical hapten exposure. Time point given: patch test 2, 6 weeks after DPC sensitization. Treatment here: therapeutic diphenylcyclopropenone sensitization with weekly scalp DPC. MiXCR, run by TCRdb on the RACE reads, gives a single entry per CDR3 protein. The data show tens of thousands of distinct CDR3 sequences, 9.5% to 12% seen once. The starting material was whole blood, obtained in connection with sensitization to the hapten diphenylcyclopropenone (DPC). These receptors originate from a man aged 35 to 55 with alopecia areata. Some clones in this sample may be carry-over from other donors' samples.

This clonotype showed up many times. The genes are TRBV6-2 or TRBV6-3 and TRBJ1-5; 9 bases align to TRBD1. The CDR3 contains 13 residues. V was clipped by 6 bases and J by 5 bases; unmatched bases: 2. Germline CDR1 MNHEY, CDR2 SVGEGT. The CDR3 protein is CASRWDRDQPQHF. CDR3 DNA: TGTGCCAGCAGGTGGGACAGGGATCAGCCCCAGCATTTT.

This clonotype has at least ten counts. Written as DNA, the CDR3 is TGTGCCAGCTGCCGGGACAAGAACACTGAAGCTTTCTTT. Its translation: CASCRDKNTEAFF. This chain uses TRBV6-5 with TRBJ1-1, with a tentative D call TRBD1 (6 bases). Trimming shortened V by 8 bases and J by 1 base, and 11 bases separated the two germline ends. The CDR3 totals 13 residues. In germline, CDR1 is MNHEY, CDR2 SVGAGI.

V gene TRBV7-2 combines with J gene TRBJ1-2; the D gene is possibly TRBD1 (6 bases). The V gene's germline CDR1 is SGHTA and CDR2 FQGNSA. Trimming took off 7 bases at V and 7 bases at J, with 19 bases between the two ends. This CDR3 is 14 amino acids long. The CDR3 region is CASTPDSQGTGYTF. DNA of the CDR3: TGTGCCAGCACCCCGGACAGCCAAGGTACTGGCTACACCTTC.

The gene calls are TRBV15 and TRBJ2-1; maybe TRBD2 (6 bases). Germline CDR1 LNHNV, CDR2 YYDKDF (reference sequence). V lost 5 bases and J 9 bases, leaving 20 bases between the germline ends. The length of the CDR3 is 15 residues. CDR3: CATSGGSRLTTEQFF. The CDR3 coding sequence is TGTGCCACCAGCGGGGGGAGCCGCTTAACCACTGAGCAGTTCTTC.

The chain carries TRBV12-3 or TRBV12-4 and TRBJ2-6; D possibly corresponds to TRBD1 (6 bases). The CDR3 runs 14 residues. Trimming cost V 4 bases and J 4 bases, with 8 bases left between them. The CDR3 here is CASSWGLGANVLTF. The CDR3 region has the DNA TGTGCCAGCAGTTGGGGGCTCGGGGCCAACGTCCTGACTTTC.

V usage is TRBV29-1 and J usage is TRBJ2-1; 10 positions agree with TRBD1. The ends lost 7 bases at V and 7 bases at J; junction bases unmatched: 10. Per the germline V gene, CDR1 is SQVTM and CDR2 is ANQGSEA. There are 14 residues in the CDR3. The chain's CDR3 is CSAQRQGAGNEQFF. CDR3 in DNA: TGCAGCGCCCAACGACAGGGGGCCGGGAATGAGCAGTTCTTC.

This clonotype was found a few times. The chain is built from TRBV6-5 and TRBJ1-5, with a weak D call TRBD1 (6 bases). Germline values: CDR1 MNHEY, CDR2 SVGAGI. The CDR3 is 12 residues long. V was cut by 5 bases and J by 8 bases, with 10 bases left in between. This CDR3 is CASSTQGKPQHF. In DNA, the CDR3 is TGTGCCAGCAGTACTCAGGGGAAGCCCCAGCATTTT.

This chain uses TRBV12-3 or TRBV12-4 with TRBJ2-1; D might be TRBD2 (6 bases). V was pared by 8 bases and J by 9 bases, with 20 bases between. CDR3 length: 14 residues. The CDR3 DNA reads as TGTGCCAGCCTTAATAGCGGTACAACCCGTGAGCAGTTCTTC. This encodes CASLNSGTTREQFF.

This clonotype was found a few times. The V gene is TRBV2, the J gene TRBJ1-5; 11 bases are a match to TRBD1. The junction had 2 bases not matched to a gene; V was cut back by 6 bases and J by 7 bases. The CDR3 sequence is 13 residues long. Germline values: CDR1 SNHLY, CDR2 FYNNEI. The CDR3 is CASSRTGGQPQHF. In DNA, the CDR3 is TGTGCCAGCAGCCGGACAGGGGGCCAGCCCCAGCATTTT.

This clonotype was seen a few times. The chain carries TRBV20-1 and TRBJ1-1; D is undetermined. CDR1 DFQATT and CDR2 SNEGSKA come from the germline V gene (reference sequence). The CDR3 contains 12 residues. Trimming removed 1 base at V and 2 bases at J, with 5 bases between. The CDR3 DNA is TGCAGTGCTAGAGGCATAAACACTGAAGCTTTCTTT. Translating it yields CSARGINTEAFF.

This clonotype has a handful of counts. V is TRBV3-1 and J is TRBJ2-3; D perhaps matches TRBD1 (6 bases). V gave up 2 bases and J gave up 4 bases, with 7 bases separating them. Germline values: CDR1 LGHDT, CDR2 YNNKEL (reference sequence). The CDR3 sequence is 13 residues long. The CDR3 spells CASSQQGSDTQYF. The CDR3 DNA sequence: TGTGCCAGCAGCCAACAGGGGTCAGATACGCAGTATTTT.

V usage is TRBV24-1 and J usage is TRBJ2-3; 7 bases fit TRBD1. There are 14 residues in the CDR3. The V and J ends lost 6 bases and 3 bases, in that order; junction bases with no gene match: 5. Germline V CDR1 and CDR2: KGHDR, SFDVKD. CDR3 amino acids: CATSRRQGTDTQYF. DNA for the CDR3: TGTGCCACCAGTCGGCGACAGGGAACAGATACGCAGTATTTT.

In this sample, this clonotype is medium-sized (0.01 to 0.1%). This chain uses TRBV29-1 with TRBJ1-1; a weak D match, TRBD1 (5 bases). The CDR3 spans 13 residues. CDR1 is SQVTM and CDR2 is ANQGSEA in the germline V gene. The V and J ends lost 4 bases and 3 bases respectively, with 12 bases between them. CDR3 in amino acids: CSVVGAPDTEAFF. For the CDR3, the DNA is TGCAGCGTTGTTGGGGCCCCGGACACTGAAGCTTTCTTT.

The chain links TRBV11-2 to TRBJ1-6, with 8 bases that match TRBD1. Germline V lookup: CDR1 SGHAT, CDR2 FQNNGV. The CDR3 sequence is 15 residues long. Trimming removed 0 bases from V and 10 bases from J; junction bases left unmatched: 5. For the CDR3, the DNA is TGTGCCAGCAGCTTAGATCCTACAGGGGGGTCACCCCTCCACTTT. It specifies CASSLDPTGGSPLHF.

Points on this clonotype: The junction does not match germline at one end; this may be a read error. CDR3 nucleotides: TGTGCCAGCAGCTTGGATGCCCAGGGTCAGACCCAGCATTTT. It encodes CASSLDAQGQTQHF. The chain employs TRBV5-4 and TRBJ1-5, with a weak D call TRBD1 (5 bases). CDR1 and CDR2 (germline): SGHNT, YYREEE (reference sequence). The CDR3 runs 14 residues.

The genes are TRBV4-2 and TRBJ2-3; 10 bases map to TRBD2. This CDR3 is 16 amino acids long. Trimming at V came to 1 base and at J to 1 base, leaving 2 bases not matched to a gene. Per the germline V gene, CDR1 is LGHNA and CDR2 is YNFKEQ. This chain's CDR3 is CASSQGLAGGTDTQYF. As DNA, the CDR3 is TGTGCCAGCAGCCAAGGGCTAGCGGGGGGCACAGATACGCAGTATTTT.